This is a list of T cell receptor beta chains from one sample in a study of blood T cell repertoires in COVID-19. Here immunoSEQ multiplex PCR was the method, and the copy in TCRdb shows in-frame clones only, minus some. Of approximately 170,000 clones listed, roughly nine tenths were seen once; the top ten hold approximately 4%. The sample comprised peripheral blood. All receptors come from a woman aged 70-85 years with acute or convalescent COVID-19. Both conserved end residues are part of each CDR3. Each record gives: clone size, V gene, J gene, D gene, CDR3 protein, CDR3 DNA. D genes are given only for firm matches. Some rows mark clone size as missing; the rest say once, few, many or name a class of expanded clone.

clone_size: -
v_call: TRBV7-9
j_call: TRBJ1-4
d_call: TRBD1
cdr3_aa: CASSSGTANEKLFF
cdr3_nt: TGTGCCAGCAGCTCCGGGACAGCAAATGAAAAACTGTTTTTT

clone_size: -
v_call: TRBV30
j_call: TRBJ2-7
d_call: TRBD1
cdr3_aa: CAWSATGLGYEQYF
cdr3_nt: TGTGCCTGGAGTGCGACAGGGTTAGGGTACGAGCAGTACTTC

clone_size: -
v_call: TRBV4-2
j_call: TRBJ1-2
d_call: TRBD1
cdr3_aa: CASSQDSDRAPYGYTF
cdr3_nt: TGTGCCAGCAGCCAAGATAGTGACAGGGCCCCCTATGGCTACACCTTC

clone_size: -
v_call: TRBV19
j_call: TRBJ1-5
d_call: -
cdr3_aa: CASSTTRDQPQHF
cdr3_nt: TGTGCCAGTAGTACGACCAGGGATCAGCCCCAGCATTTT

clone_size: -
v_call: TRBV7-3
j_call: TRBJ2-7
d_call: -
cdr3_aa: CASSNKRPLDYEQYF
cdr3_nt: TGTGCCAGCAGCAACAAGCGGCCCCTCGACTACGAGCAGTACTTC

clone_size: -
v_call: TRBV18
j_call: TRBJ1-6
d_call: -
cdr3_aa: CASSPRARTAYNSPLHF
cdr3_nt: TGTGCCAGCTCACCCCGGGCTCGGACAGCCTATAATTCACCCCTCCACTTT

clone_size: -
v_call: TRBV6-2/TRBV6-3
j_call: TRBJ2-3
d_call: -
cdr3_aa: CASSYYLGQTLRTDTQYF
cdr3_nt: TGTGCCAGCAGTTATTACCTAGGACAGACCCTTCGCACAGATACGCAGTATTTT

clone_size: -
v_call: TRBV5-1
j_call: TRBJ2-2
d_call: TRBD1
cdr3_aa: CASSWGQGTGELFF
cdr3_nt: TGCGCCAGCAGCTGGGGACAGGGAACCGGGGAGCTGTTTTTT

clone_size: few
v_call: TRBV7-3
j_call: TRBJ1-1
d_call: -
cdr3_aa: CASSPQGSNTEAFF
cdr3_nt: TGTGCCAGCAGCCCACAGGGATCTAACACTGAAGCTTTCTTT

clone_size: -
v_call: TRBV7-9
j_call: TRBJ1-4
d_call: -
cdr3_aa: CASSLWPGGPTNEKLFF
cdr3_nt: TGTGCCAGCAGCTTATGGCCCGGGGGGCCAACTAATGAAAAACTGTTTTTT

clone_size: -
v_call: TRBV7-2
j_call: TRBJ1-5
d_call: -
cdr3_aa: CASSPSAGLDQPQHF
cdr3_nt: TGTGCCAGCAGCCCTTCAGCAGGTTTGGATCAGCCCCAGCATTTT

clone_size: -
v_call: TRBV29-1
j_call: TRBJ2-6
d_call: TRBD1
cdr3_aa: CSVEGTGAGANVLTF
cdr3_nt: TGCAGCGTTGAAGGGACAGGGGCTGGGGCCAACGTCCTGACTTTC

clone_size: -
v_call: TRBV27
j_call: TRBJ1-2
d_call: TRBD1
cdr3_aa: CASSLGQGARGYTF
cdr3_nt: TGTGCCAGCAGTTTAGGACAGGGGGCGCGTGGCTACACCTTC

clone_size: -
v_call: TRBV6-5
j_call: TRBJ2-3
d_call: TRBD1
cdr3_aa: CASIWDRATQYF
cdr3_nt: TGTGCCAGCATCTGGGACAGGGCAACGCAGTATTTT

clone_size: -
v_call: TRBV7-9
j_call: TRBJ2-7
d_call: -
cdr3_aa: CASSLIGRGQTDYEQYF
cdr3_nt: TGTGCCAGCAGCTTAATAGGTAGGGGACAAACGGATTACGAGCAGTACTTC

clone_size: -
v_call: TRBV28
j_call: TRBJ1-5
d_call: TRBD1
cdr3_aa: CASSLYRDRGNQPQHF
cdr3_nt: TGTGCCAGCAGTTTATACCGTGACAGGGGCAATCAGCCCCAGCATTTT

clone_size: once
v_call: TRBV6-1
j_call: TRBJ2-5
d_call: -
cdr3_aa: CASSDRGWRGQTQYF
cdr3_nt: TGTGCCAGCAGTGACAGGGGATGGAGGGGGCAGACCCAGTACTTC

clone_size: -
v_call: TRBV2
j_call: TRBJ2-3
d_call: -
cdr3_aa: CASSDYTGADTQYF
cdr3_nt: TGTGCCAGCAGTGACTACACGGGTGCAGATACGCAGTATTTT

clone_size: -
v_call: TRBV7-5
j_call: TRBJ1-1
d_call: -
cdr3_aa: CARSLVAGNLNTEAFF
cdr3_nt: TGTGCCAGAAGCTTAGTCGCCGGTAACTTGAACACTGAAGCTTTCTTT

clone_size: -
v_call: TRBV24-1
j_call: TRBJ2-7
d_call: TRBD1
cdr3_aa: CATRRQGSYEQYF
cdr3_nt: TGTGCCACCAGAAGACAGGGCTCCTACGAGCAGTACTTC

clone_size: few
v_call: TRBV9
j_call: TRBJ1-2
d_call: -
cdr3_aa: CASSVTDTANYGYTF
cdr3_nt: TGTGCCAGCAGCGTTACCGACACAGCTAACTATGGCTACACCTTC

clone_size: -
v_call: TRBV11-2
j_call: TRBJ2-2
d_call: TRBD1
cdr3_aa: CASSSPDRGRTGELFF
cdr3_nt: TGTGCCAGCAGCTCCCCAGACAGGGGGCGCACCGGGGAGCTGTTTTTT

clone_size: -
v_call: TRBV19
j_call: TRBJ1-4
d_call: -
cdr3_aa: CASSIAGELFF
cdr3_nt: TGTGCCAGTAGTATCGCGGGAGAACTGTTTTTT

clone_size: -
v_call: TRBV5-1
j_call: TRBJ1-3
d_call: TRBD1
cdr3_aa: CASSPRGNSGNTIYF
cdr3_nt: TGCGCCAGCAGCCCCAGGGGGAACTCTGGAAACACCATATATTTT

clone_size: -
v_call: TRBV6-5
j_call: TRBJ1-6
d_call: -
cdr3_aa: CASSYSTGMNSPLHF
cdr3_nt: TGTGCCAGCAGTTACTCAACAGGGATGAATTCACCCCTCCACTTT

clone_size: once
v_call: TRBV4-3
j_call: TRBJ2-7
d_call: -
cdr3_aa: CASSQDADRGTYEQYF
cdr3_nt: TGCGCCAGCAGCCAAGACGCGGACAGAGGTACCTACGAGCAGTACTTC

clone_size: -
v_call: TRBV2
j_call: TRBJ2-1
d_call: TRBD2
cdr3_aa: CAGAPSGGGEQFF
cdr3_nt: TGTGCCGGGGCCCCTAGCGGGGGGGGTGAGCAGTTCTTC

clone_size: -
v_call: TRBV4-3
j_call: TRBJ1-1
d_call: -
cdr3_aa: CASSQGKGSPLSF
cdr3_nt: TGCGCCAGCAGCCAAGGTAAAGGGAGTCCTTTATCTTTT

clone_size: once
v_call: TRBV2
j_call: TRBJ1-3
d_call: -
cdr3_aa: CASRNQGSAGNTIYF
cdr3_nt: TGTGCCAGCAGGAACCAGGGGTCGGCTGGAAACACCATATATTTT

clone_size: -
v_call: TRBV28
j_call: TRBJ1-4
d_call: -
cdr3_aa: CASSFYQGATNEKLFF
cdr3_nt: TGTGCCAGCAGTTTTTACCAGGGTGCAACTAATGAAAAACTGTTTTTT

clone_size: -
v_call: TRBV3-1/TRBV3-2
j_call: TRBJ1-1
d_call: -
cdr3_aa: CASSQAGGVTEAFF
cdr3_nt: TGTGCCAGCAGCCAAGCCGGGGGGGTTACTGAAGCTTTCTTT

clone_size: -
v_call: TRBV4-3
j_call: TRBJ2-5
d_call: TRBD2
cdr3_aa: CASSQGLAGGQETQYF
cdr3_nt: TGCGCCAGCAGCCAAGGACTAGCGGGGGGCCAAGAGACCCAGTACTTC

clone_size: once
v_call: TRBV4-1
j_call: TRBJ2-3
d_call: -
cdr3_aa: CASSQGIPLSTDTQYF
cdr3_nt: TGCGCCAGCAGCCAAGGTATTCCCCTTTCGACAGATACGCAGTATTTT

clone_size: -
v_call: TRBV4-1
j_call: TRBJ2-2
d_call: -
cdr3_aa: CASSQEAVTGELFF
cdr3_nt: TGCGCCAGCAGCCAGGAAGCGGTCACCGGGGAGCTGTTTTTT

clone_size: -
v_call: TRBV28
j_call: TRBJ2-7
d_call: -
cdr3_aa: CASSIAGTHYEQYF
cdr3_nt: TGTGCCAGCAGTATTGCCGGGACACACTACGAGCAGTACTTC

clone_size: -
v_call: TRBV6-2/TRBV6-3
j_call: TRBJ1-2
d_call: -
cdr3_aa: CASSLLQHGAFNYGYTF
cdr3_nt: TGTGCCAGCAGTCTACTCCAACACGGAGCTTTTAACTATGGCTACACCTTC

clone_size: -
v_call: TRBV5-4
j_call: TRBJ1-1
d_call: TRBD1
cdr3_aa: CATLIQGGNTEAFF
cdr3_nt: TGTGCCACCCTCATTCAGGGGGGGAACACTGAAGCTTTCTTT

clone_size: -
v_call: TRBV4-3
j_call: TRBJ2-5
d_call: TRBD2
cdr3_aa: CASSQGLAGGQETQYF
cdr3_nt: TGCGCCAGCAGCCAAGGACTAGCGGGGGGTCAAGAGACCCAGTACTTC

clone_size: -
v_call: TRBV24-1
j_call: TRBJ2-5
d_call: TRBD1
cdr3_aa: CATSGRTGTGSQETQYF
cdr3_nt: TGTGCCACCAGTGGCCGAACCGGGACAGGGTCCCAGGAGACCCAGTACTTC

clone_size: -
v_call: TRBV20-1
j_call: TRBJ1-6
d_call: -
cdr3_aa: CSASLLQSYNSPLHF
cdr3_nt: TGCAGTGCTAGTCTTTTACAGTCTTATAATTCACCCCTCCACTTT

clone_size: -
v_call: TRBV7-9
j_call: TRBJ2-1
d_call: TRBD1
cdr3_aa: CASSFQLSGQSSHNEQFF
cdr3_nt: TGTGCCAGCAGCTTCCAACTTTCGGGACAGAGCTCCCACAATGAGCAGTTCTTC

clone_size: -
v_call: TRBV6-2/TRBV6-3
j_call: TRBJ1-2
d_call: -
cdr3_aa: CASSYSGLGVYGYTF
cdr3_nt: TGTGCCAGCAGTTATTCAGGCCTGGGAGTCTATGGCTACACCTTC